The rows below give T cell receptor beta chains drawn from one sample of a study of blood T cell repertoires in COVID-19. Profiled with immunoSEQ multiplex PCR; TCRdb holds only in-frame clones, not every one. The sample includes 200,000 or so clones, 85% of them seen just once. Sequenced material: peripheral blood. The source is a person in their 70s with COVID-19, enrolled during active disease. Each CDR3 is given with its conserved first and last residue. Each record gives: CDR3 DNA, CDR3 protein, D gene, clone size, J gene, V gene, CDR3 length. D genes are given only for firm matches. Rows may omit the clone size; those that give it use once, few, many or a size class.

TGTGCCAGCAGTCGAGCCTACGAGCAGTACTTC | CASSRAYEQYF | . | . | TRBJ2-7 | TRBV12-3/TRBV12-4 | 11
TGTGCCTGGACTCAACCGCTGGGACAGCTGATTGGAAACACCATATATTTT | CAWTQPLGQLIGNTIYF | TRBD1 | . | TRBJ1-3 | TRBV30 | 17
TGTGCCAGCAGTCTCACAGTGGTACAGTCGAGCAATCAGCCCCAGCATTTT | CASSLTVVQSSNQPQHF | . | once | TRBJ1-5 | TRBV28 | 17
TGTGCCAGCTCACCCTCGACAGGGCGGCATTCACCCCTCCACTTT | CASSPSTGRHSPLHF | TRBD1 | . | TRBJ1-6 | TRBV18 | 15
TGCGCCAGCAGCCAAACTGCCCGCCTTAATTCACCCCTCCACTTT | CASSQTARLNSPLHF | . | few | TRBJ1-6 | TRBV4-3 | 15
TGTGCCAGCGGACCTAAAGGGACAATGAATTCACCCCTCCACTTT | CASGPKGTMNSPLHF | . | . | TRBJ1-6 | TRBV2 | 15
TGCAGCGTTGAACTACTAGGGGAGGGAGGCCCAGATACGCAGTATTTT | CSVELLGEGGPDTQYF | TRBD2 | . | TRBJ2-3 | TRBV29-1 | 16
TGTGCCAGTATGGTCCAGTGGAACACTGAAGCTTTCTTT | CASMVQWNTEAFF | . | . | TRBJ1-1 | TRBV19 | 13
TGTGCCAGTGCCCATCTGAGCTCTGGAAACACCATATATTTT | CASAHLSSGNTIYF | . | . | TRBJ1-3 | TRBV19 | 14
TGTGCCAGCAGCGCCCCACTAGCGGGAGGCCAATTGCAAGAGACCCAGTACTTC | CASSAPLAGGQLQETQYF | TRBD2 | . | TRBJ2-5 | TRBV9 | 18
TGTGCCATCAGTGATGGGGGCCTTAATTCACCCCTCCACTTT | CAISDGGLNSPLHF | . | . | TRBJ1-6 | TRBV10-3 | 14
TGTGCCAGCAGTTACTCGATGCAGGGTATGAACACTGAAGCTTTCTTT | CASSYSMQGMNTEAFF | . | . | TRBJ1-1 | TRBV6-6 | 16